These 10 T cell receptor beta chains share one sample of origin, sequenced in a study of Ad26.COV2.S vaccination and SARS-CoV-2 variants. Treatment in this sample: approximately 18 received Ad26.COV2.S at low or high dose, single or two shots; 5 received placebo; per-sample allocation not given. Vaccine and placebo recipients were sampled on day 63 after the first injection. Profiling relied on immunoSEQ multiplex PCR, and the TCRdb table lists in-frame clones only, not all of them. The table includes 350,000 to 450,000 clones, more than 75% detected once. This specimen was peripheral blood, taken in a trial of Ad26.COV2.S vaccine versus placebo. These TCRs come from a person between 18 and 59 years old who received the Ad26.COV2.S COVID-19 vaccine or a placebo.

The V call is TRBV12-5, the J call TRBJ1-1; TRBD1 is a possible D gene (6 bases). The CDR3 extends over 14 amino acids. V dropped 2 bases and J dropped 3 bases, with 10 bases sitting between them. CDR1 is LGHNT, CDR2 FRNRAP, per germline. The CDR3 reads CASGLSGVDTEAFF. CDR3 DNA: TGTGCTAGTGGTTTGTCAGGGGTGGACACTGAAGCTTTCTTT.

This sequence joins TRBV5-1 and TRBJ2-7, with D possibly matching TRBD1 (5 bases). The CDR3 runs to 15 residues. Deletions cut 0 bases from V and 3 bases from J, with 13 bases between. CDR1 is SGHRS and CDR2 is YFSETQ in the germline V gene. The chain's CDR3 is CASSLETRALYEQYF. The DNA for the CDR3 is TGCGCCAGCAGCTTGGAAACCAGGGCCCTCTACGAGCAGTACTTC.

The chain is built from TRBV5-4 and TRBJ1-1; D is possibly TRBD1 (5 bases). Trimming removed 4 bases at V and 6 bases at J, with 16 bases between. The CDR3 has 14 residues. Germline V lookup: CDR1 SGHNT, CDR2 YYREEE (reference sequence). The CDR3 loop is CASSITGTPAEAFF. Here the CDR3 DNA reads TGTGCCAGCAGCATAACCGGGACTCCGGCTGAAGCTTTCTTT. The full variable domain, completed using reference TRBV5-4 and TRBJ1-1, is ETGVTQSPTHLIKTRGQQVTLRCSSQSGHNTVSWYQQALGQGPQFIFQYYREEENGRGNFPPRFSGLQFPNYSSELNVNALELDDSALYLCASSITGTPAEAFFGQGTRLTVV.

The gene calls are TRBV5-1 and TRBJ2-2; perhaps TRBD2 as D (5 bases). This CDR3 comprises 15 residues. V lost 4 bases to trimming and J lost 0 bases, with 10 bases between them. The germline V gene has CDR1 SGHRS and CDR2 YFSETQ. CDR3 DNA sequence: TGCGCCAGCAGCCCCAATAGCGCGAACACCGGGGAGCTGTTTTTT. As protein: CASSPNSANTGELFF.

Here the CDR3 DNA reads TGTGCCAGTAGTATGTCCAGGGGGGATCAGCCCCAGCATTTT. It codes for CASSMSRGDQPQHF. V gene TRBV19 combines with J gene TRBJ1-5; 7 bases align to TRBD1. Germline lookup yields CDR1 LNHDA and CDR2 SQIVND (reference sequence). The trim removed 3 bases at V and 5 bases at J, leaving 4 bases unmatched. The CDR3 covers 14 residues.

The CDR3 region is CASSHESYEQYF. The CDR3 region has the DNA TGTGCCAGCAGCCATGAATCCTACGAGCAGTACTTC. The genes are TRBV14 and TRBJ2-7; D is uncertain. Germline V CDR1 and CDR2: SGHDN, FVKESK. This CDR3 has 12 amino acids. V lost 3 bases and J 1 base, leaving 4 bases between the germline ends.

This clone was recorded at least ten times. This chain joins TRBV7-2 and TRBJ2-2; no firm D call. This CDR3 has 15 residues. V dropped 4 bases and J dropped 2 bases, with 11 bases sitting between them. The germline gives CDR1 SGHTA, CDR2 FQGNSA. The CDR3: CASSSVVRNTGELFF. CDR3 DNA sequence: TGTGCCAGCAGCTCCGTAGTTAGAAACACCGGGGAGCTGTTTTTT.

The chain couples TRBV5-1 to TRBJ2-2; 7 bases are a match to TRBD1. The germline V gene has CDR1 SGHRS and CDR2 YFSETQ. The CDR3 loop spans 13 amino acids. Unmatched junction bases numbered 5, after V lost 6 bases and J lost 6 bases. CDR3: CASNSDRAGELFF. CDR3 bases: TGCGCCAGCAACAGTGACAGGGCCGGGGAGCTGTTTTTT. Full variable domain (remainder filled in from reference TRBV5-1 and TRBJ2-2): KAGVTQTPRYLIKTRGQQVTLSCSPISGHRSVSWYQQTPGQGLQFLFEYFSETQRNKGNFPGRFSGRQFSNSRSEMNVSTLELGDSALYLCASNSDRAGELFFGEGSRLTVL.

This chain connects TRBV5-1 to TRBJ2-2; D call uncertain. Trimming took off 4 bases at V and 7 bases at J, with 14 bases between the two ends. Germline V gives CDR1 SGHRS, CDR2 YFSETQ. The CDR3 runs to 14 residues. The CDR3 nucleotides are TGCGCCAGCAGCACGGACGACCCCGGCGGGGAGCTGTTTTTT. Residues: CASSTDDPGGELFF.

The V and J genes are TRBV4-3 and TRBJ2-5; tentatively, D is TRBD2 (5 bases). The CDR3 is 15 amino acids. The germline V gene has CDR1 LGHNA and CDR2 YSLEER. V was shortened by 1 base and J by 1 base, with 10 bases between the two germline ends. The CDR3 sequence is CASSQGLAFQETQYF. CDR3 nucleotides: TGCGCCAGCAGCCAAGGGCTAGCCTTCCAAGAGACCCAGTACTTC.